This T cell receptor beta chain was profiled in a study of T cells in localized non-small cell lung cancer. Whole-study results and caveats: Median detection of top 100 tumor clones in adjacent lung was about 52 clones. A single tumor region was sequenced, leaving heterogeneity possible. An association was observed between higher blood T cell density and longer overall survival. T cell clonality was highest in uninvolved adjacent lung, above tumor.

CDR1 and CDR2 from the germline V gene are MNHGY and SAAAGT. The CDR3 has 15 amino acids. This clone was seen a handful of times. The antigen remains unidentified. A junction end diverges from the germline sequence, so it may reflect a read error. Some clones are missing from TCRdb's copy, which holds only in-frame ones; the method was immunoSEQ multiplex PCR. The sample records 1,000 to 1,500 clones, over 35% being singletons. The chain joins TRBV6-8 to TRBJ2-3; TRBD2 aligns across 8 bases. The TCR comes from a woman between 18 and 55 years old with stage I lung adenocarcinoma. The sequences come from lung tumor tissue, collected before any cancer treatment. The CDR3 protein is CASSDSGAGGDTQYF. As DNA, the CDR3 is TGTGCCAGCAGTGACTCTGGGGCGGGAGGAGATACGCAGTATTTT.